These T cell receptor beta chains were read from a single sample in a study of Ad26.COV2.S vaccination and SARS-CoV-2 variants. Data came from immunoSEQ multiplex PCR; TCRdb stores just in-frame clones and leaves some out. The sample has 350,000 to 450,000 clones, roughly 80% seen once. Material: peripheral blood, obtained in a trial of Ad26.COV2.S vaccine versus placebo. These TCRs come from a person aged 18 to 65 who received the Ad26.COV2.S COVID-19 vaccine or a placebo. Each CDR3 is given with its conserved first and last residue. The D gene is left open where the match is weak. The size field is filled for only some rows; it gives once, few, many or a size class.

j_call: TRBJ2-7; v_call: TRBV7-9; d_call: NA; clone_size: NA; cdr3_nt: TGTGCCAGCAGCTTAGCGAGCGGTGGGGGAGGCGAGCAGTACTTC; cdr3_aa: CASSLASGGGGEQYF
j_call: TRBJ2-1; v_call: TRBV12-3/TRBV12-4; d_call: TRBD1; clone_size: NA; cdr3_nt: TGTGCCAGCAGTAGGACAGGTAGTGAGCAGTTCTTC; cdr3_aa: CASSRTGSEQFF
j_call: TRBJ2-7; v_call: TRBV6-2/TRBV6-3; d_call: TRBD1; clone_size: NA; cdr3_nt: TGTGCCAGCAGTTCCGACAGGGGCCGCCCGTCCAATTACGAGCAGTACTTC; cdr3_aa: CASSSDRGRPSNYEQYF
j_call: TRBJ2-7; v_call: TRBV24-1; d_call: NA; clone_size: NA; cdr3_nt: TGTGCCACCAGTCACGGGGAAAGTTACGAGCAGTACTTC; cdr3_aa: CATSHGESYEQYF
j_call: TRBJ1-1; v_call: TRBV6-6; d_call: NA; clone_size: once; cdr3_nt: TGTGCCAGCAGTTACTCGAGTCCGGGCAACACTGAAGCTTTCTTT; cdr3_aa: CASSYSSPGNTEAFF
j_call: TRBJ2-1; v_call: TRBV9; d_call: NA; clone_size: NA; cdr3_nt: TGTGCCAGCATTACCCCCAGGGGTGAGCAGTTCTTC; cdr3_aa: CASITPRGEQFF
j_call: TRBJ2-7; v_call: TRBV5-1; d_call: NA; clone_size: NA; cdr3_nt: TGCGCCAGCAGCTTCTTCGGGGACGAGCAGTACTTC; cdr3_aa: CASSFFGDEQYF
j_call: TRBJ1-1; v_call: TRBV5-6; d_call: NA; clone_size: NA; cdr3_nt: TGTGCCAGCAGCCTACAGGGAGGCACTGAAGCTTTCTTT; cdr3_aa: CASSLQGGTEAFF
j_call: TRBJ2-1; v_call: TRBV7-2; d_call: TRBD2; clone_size: NA; cdr3_nt: TGTGCCAGCAGCTTAGGACTAGCGGGAGTTGAGCAGTTCTTC; cdr3_aa: CASSLGLAGVEQFF
j_call: TRBJ2-1; v_call: TRBV4-1; d_call: TRBD1; clone_size: NA; cdr3_nt: TGCGCCAGCAGCCATACAGGGGAAAAGCAGTTCTTC; cdr3_aa: CASSHTGEKQFF
j_call: TRBJ1-6; v_call: TRBV12-3/TRBV12-4; d_call: NA; clone_size: NA; cdr3_nt: TGTGCCAGCAGTTTGAAGGTTAATTCACCCCTCCACTTT; cdr3_aa: CASSLKVNSPLHF
j_call: TRBJ2-5; v_call: TRBV12-5; d_call: NA; clone_size: NA; cdr3_nt: TGTGCTAGTGGTTCGGACTCCTCAGGCGAGACCCAGTACTTC; cdr3_aa: CASGSDSSGETQYF
j_call: TRBJ2-3; v_call: TRBV12-3/TRBV12-4; d_call: NA; clone_size: few; cdr3_nt: TGTGCCAGCAGTCCCTTGCCGGATACGCAGTATTTT; cdr3_aa: CASSPLPDTQYF
j_call: TRBJ2-1; v_call: TRBV6-5; d_call: TRBD2; clone_size: once; cdr3_nt: TGTGCCAGCATAAGCGGGAGGGACCTGAGGAGTGAGCAGTTCTTC; cdr3_aa: CASISGRDLRSEQFF
j_call: TRBJ2-5; v_call: TRBV29-1; d_call: NA; clone_size: NA; cdr3_nt: TGCAGCGTGGGGGGGGACAGAAGCCAAGAGACCCAGTACTTC; cdr3_aa: CSVGGDRSQETQYF
j_call: TRBJ1-2; v_call: TRBV5-6; d_call: NA; clone_size: NA; cdr3_nt: TGTGCCAGCAGCTCCCCCCAGGGGGGCTACACCTTC; cdr3_aa: CASSSPQGGYTF